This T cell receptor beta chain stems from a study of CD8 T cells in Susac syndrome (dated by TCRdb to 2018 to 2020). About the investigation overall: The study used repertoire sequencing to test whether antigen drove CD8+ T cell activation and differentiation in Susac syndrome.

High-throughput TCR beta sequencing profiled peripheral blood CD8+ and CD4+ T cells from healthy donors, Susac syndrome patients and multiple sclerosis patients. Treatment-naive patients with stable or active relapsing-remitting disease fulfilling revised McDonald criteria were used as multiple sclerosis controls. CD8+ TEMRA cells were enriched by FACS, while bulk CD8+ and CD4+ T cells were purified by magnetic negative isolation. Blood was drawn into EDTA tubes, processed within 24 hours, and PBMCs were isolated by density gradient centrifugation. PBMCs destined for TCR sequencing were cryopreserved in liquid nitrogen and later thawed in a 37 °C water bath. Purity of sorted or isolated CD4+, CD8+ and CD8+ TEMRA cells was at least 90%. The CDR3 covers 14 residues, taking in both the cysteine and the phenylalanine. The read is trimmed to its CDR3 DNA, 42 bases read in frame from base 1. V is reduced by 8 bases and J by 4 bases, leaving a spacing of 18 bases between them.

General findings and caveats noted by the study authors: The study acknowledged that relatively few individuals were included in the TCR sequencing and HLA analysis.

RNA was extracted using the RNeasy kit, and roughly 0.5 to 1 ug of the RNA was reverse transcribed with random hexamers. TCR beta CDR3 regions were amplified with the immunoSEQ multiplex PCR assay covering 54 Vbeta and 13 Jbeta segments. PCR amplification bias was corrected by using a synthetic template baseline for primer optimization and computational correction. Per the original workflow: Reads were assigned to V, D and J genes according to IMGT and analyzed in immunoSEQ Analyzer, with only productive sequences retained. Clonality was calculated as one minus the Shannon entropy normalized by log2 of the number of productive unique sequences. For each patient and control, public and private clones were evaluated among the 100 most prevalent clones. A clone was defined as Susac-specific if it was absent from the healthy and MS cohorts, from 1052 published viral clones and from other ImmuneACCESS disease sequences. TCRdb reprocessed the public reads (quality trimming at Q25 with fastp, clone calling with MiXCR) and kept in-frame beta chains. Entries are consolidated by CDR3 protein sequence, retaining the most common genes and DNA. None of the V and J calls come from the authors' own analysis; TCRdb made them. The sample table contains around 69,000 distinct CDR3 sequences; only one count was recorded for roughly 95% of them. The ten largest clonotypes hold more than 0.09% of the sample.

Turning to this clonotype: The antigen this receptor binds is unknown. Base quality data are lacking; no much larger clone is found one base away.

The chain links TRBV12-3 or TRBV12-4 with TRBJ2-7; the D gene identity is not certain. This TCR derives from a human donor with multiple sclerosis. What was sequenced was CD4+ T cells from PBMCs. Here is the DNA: TGTGCCAGCGCATTGGAAGTCGGCTCGTACGAGCAGTACTTC. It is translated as CASALEVGSYEQYF.